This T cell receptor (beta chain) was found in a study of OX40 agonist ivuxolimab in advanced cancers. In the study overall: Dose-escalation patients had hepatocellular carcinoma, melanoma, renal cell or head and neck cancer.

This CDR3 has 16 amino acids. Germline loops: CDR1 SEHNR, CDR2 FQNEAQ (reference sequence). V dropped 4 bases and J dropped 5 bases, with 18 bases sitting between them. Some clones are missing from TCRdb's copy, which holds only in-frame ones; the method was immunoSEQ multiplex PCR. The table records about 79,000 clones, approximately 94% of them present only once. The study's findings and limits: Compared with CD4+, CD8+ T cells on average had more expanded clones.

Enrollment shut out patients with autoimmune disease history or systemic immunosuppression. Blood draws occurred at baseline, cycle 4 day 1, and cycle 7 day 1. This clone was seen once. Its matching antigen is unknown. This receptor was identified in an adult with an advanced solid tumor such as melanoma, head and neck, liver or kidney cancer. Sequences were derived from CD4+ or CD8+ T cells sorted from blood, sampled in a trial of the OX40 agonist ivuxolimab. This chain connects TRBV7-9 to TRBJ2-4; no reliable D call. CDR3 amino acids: CASSSPLTGQENIQYF. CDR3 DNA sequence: TGTGCCAGCAGCTCACCACTTACCGGGCAGGAAAACATTCAGTACTTC.